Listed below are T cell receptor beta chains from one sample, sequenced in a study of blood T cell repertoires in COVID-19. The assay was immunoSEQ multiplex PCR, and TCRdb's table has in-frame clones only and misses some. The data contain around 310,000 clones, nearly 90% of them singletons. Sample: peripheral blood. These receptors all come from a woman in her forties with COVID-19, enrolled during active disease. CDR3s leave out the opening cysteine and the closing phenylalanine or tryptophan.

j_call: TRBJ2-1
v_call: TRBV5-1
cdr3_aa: ASSQLTGEYNEQF

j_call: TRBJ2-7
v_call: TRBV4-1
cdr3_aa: ASSQGIDEQY

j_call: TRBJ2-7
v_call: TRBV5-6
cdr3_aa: ASSLSAREIGYEQY

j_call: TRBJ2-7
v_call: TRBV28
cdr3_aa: ASSFSSYEQY

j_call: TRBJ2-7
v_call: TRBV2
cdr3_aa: ASREDVYEQY

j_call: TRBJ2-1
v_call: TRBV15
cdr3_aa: ATSRETGLSVNEQF

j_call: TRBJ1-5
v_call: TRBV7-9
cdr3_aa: ASSLEGRKGNQPQH

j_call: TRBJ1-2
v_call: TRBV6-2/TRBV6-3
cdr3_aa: ASRPTGQGNYGYT

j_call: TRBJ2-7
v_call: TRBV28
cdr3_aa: ASSPPGRGEYEQY

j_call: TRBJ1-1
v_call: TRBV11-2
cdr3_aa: ASSLGPFLMNTEAF

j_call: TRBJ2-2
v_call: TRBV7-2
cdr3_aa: ASSLQLASTGELF

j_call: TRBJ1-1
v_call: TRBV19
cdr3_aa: ASSIRGGNTEAF

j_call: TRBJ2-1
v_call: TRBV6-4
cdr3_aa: ASSDSTNNEQF

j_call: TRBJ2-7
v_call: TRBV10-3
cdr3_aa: AISDQIDGTGKMKQY

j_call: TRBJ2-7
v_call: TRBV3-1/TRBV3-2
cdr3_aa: ASSQDIRKQY

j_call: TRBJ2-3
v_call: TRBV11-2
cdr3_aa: ASSFRQGEDTQY

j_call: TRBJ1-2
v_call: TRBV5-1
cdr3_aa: ASSLGTEHGYT

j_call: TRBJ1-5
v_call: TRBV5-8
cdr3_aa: ASSLTGTLWGNQPQH

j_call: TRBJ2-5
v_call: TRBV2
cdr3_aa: ASNSGIGETQY

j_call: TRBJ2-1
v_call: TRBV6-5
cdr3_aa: ASSRTSGAYNEQF

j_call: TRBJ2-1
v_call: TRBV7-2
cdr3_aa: ASSLVQAGDNEQF

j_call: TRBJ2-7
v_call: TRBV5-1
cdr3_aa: ASSLAGTAYEQY

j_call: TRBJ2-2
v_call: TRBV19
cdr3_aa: ASSSGSAGGELF

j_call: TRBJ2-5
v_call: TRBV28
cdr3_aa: ASSSSSGEYQETQY

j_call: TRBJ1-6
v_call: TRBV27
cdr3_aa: ASSLGSSYNSPLH

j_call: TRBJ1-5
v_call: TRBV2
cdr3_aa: ASTERGAWPQH

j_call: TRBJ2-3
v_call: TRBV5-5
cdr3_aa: ASSSSYRRGNTDTQY

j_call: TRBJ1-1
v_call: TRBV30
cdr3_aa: AWVEQGRNTEAF

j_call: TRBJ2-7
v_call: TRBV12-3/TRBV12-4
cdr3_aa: ASSLSHEQY

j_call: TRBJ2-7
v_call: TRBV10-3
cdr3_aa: AIRKTGAFPEQY

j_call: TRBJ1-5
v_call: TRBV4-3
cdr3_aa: ASSPGTGRGQDQPQH

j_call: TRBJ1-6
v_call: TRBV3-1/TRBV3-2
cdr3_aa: ASSPRGNYNSPLH

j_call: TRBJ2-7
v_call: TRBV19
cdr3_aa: ASPSAGGYEQY

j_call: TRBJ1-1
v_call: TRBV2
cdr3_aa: ASIMDRDTEAF

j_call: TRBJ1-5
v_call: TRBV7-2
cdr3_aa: ASSLARPGKSNQPQH

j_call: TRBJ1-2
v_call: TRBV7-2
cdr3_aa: ASSRGSESYGYT

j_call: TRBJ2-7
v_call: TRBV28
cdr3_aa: ASIAGGLSEQY

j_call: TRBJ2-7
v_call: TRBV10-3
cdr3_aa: AISESGAHSYEQY

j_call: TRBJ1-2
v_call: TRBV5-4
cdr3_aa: ASTPGQTLNYGYT

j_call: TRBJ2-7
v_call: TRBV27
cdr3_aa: ASSLSSGSSYEQY

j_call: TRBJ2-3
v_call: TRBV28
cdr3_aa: ASSTTGLGSDTQY

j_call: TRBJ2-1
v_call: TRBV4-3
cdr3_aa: ASSLARGNMGSYNEQF

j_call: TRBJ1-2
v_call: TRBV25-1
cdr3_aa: ASSDLGTATNYGYT

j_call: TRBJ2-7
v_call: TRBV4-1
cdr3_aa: ASSDLAGITYEQY

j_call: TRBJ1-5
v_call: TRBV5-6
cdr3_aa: ASSRSPGQGFQPQH

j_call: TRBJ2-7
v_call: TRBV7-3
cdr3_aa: ASRLTGGIDEQY

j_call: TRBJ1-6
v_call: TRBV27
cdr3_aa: ASSLFGEGPLH

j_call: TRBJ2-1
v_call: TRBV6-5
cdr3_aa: ASSSNGQHNEQF

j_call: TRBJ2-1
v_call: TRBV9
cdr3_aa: ASSVEGSGRLRSYNEQF

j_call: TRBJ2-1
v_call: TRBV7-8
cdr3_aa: ASSLTGANEQF

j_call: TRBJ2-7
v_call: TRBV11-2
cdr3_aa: ASSLRPFPTDSFSYEQY

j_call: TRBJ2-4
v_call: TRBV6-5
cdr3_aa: ASRNSPTGIQY